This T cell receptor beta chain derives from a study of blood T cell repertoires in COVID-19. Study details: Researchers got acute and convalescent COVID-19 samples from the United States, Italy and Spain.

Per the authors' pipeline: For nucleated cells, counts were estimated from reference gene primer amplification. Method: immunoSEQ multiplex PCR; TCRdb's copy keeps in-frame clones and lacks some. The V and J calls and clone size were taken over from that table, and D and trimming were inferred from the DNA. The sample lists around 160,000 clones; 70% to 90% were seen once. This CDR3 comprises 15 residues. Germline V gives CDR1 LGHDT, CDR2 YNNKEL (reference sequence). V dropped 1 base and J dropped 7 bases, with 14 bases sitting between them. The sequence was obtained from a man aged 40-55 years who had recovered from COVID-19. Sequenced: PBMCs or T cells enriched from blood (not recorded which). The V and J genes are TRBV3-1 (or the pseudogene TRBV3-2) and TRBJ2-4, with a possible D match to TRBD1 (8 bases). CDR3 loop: CASSQGYRGGNIQYF. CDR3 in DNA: TGTGCCAGCAGCCAAGGGTACAGGGGGGGGAACATTCAGTACTTC.